This T cell receptor (beta chain) was recorded in a study of siplizumab effects on memory and regulatory T cells. Per germline, CDR1 LNHDA and CDR2 SQIVND (reference sequence). The CDR3 has 14 residues. V was cut by 8 bases and J by 1 base, with 14 bases left in between. Method: immunoSEQ multiplex PCR; TCRdb's copy keeps in-frame clones and lacks some. This table holds around 110,000 clones, around 94% found once. The chain joins TRBV19 to TRBJ1-1; possibly TRBD1 for D (5 bases). Input material: non-Treg CD4+ T cells sorted from blood. The sequence derives from a human donor in good health. This CDR3 reads CASLLTEPNTEAFF. As DNA, the CDR3 is TGTGCCAGTCTGCTGACAGAGCCGAACACTGAAGCTTTCTTT.